These T cell receptor beta chains were read from a single sample in a study of blood T cell repertoires in COVID-19. Clones were read by immunoSEQ multiplex PCR, and TCRdb kept only the in-frame ones, dropping some. The sample carries roughly 130,000 clones, about 89% recorded once. Sequenced sample: peripheral blood. The receptor source for this set is a woman aged 60-75 years with acute or convalescent COVID-19. Each CDR3 is given with its conserved first and last residue. A D gene is named only where the DNA matches it firmly. Clone size appears in some rows only: once, few, many, or a class for an expanded clone.

j_call,d_call,v_call,clone_size,cdr3_aa,cdr3_nt
TRBJ1-2,.,TRBV5-4,.,CASSPVPVDYGYTF,TGTGCCAGCAGCCCAGTTCCAGTGGACTATGGCTACACCTTC
TRBJ2-5,.,TRBV7-2,few,CASSFLGAQETQYF,TGTGCCAGCAGCTTTTTGGGGGCCCAAGAGACCCAGTACTTC
TRBJ2-3,TRBD1,TRBV12-5,.,CASGPGTVTDTQYF,TGTGCTAGTGGTCCCGGGACAGTCACAGATACGCAGTATTTT
TRBJ2-1,TRBD2,TRBV7-8,.,CASNGAGRAPYNEQFF,TGTGCCAGCAACGGAGCTGGGAGGGCCCCCTACAATGAGCAGTTCTTC
TRBJ2-4,.,TRBV6-5,.,CASRSLGENIQYF,TGTGCCAGCAGAAGCCTCGGGGAAAACATTCAGTACTTC
TRBJ2-3,TRBD1,TRBV4-1,.,CASSRTGGDTDTQYF,TGCGCCAGCAGCCGGACAGGGGGCGACACAGATACGCAGTATTTT
TRBJ2-1,TRBD2,TRBV29-1,.,CSVAGETGLVNEQFF,TGCAGCGTTGCGGGAGAAACCGGACTAGTCAATGAGCAGTTCTTC
TRBJ2-5,.,TRBV7-2,once,CASSLAQAGPQYF,TGTGCCAGCAGCTTAGCGCAGGCGGGGCCCCAGTACTTC
TRBJ2-3,TRBD2,TRBV5-4,.,CASSGRAETDTQYF,TGTGCCAGCAGCGGGAGGGCGGAAACAGATACGCAGTATTTT
TRBJ2-7,TRBD2,TRBV10-3,.,CATSGTSGSSYEQYF,TGTGCCACCTCCGGGACTAGCGGGAGCTCCTACGAGCAGTACTTC
TRBJ1-2,.,TRBV6-5,.,CASRSPRGGGYGYTF,TGTGCCAGCAGGTCCCCCCGGGGGGGCGGGTATGGCTACACCTTC
TRBJ2-2,.,TRBV2,.,CASSEALRLPRLLFF,TGTGCCAGCAGTGAAGCGCTGAGACTCCCGCGATTGCTGTTTTTT
TRBJ2-3,TRBD2,TRBV10-3,.,CAIRDPGITSGPTDTQYF,TGTGCCATCAGGGACCCCGGAATAACTAGCGGACCTACAGATACGCAGTATTTT
TRBJ2-7,TRBD2,TRBV7-9,.,CASSTIAGDYEQYF,TGTGCCAGCAGCACCATAGCGGGGGATTACGAGCAGTACTTC
TRBJ2-5,TRBD2,TRBV3-1/TRBV3-2,.,CASSPWTSGSSRETQYF,TGTGCCAGCAGCCCCTGGACTAGCGGGAGCAGTAGAGAGACCCAGTACTTC
TRBJ1-1,.,TRBV12-3/TRBV12-4,.,CASTPAGNTEAFF,TGTGCCAGCACACCTGCGGGGAACACTGAAGCTTTCTTT
TRBJ1-1,.,TRBV19,.,CASSLAGATEAFF,TGTGCCAGTAGTTTGGCGGGTGCCACTGAAGCTTTCTTT
TRBJ1-2,.,TRBV7-9,.,CASSPTGVVYGYTF,TGTGCCAGCAGCCCGACGGGGGTAGTCTATGGCTACACCTTC
TRBJ2-7,.,TRBV2,.,CASISTGAYEQYF,TGTGCCAGCATCAGTACAGGAGCCTACGAGCAGTACTTC
TRBJ1-2,.,TRBV6-5,.,CASSYPGGDGYTF,TGTGCCAGCAGTTACCCGGGAGGCGATGGCTACACCTTC
TRBJ1-5,.,TRBV6-5,.,CASAQALQQPQHF,TGTGCCAGCGCTCAGGCACTCCAACAGCCCCAGCATTTT
TRBJ2-1,.,TRBV11-3,.,CASSQRSSHNEQFF,TGTGCCAGCAGCCAGCGGAGTTCGCACAATGAGCAGTTCTTC
TRBJ1-3,TRBD1,TRBV3-1/TRBV3-2,.,CASSQMDRGRNTIYF,TGTGCCAGCAGCCAGATGGACAGGGGTCGAAACACCATATATTTT
TRBJ1-2,TRBD1,TRBV13,.,CASSATGMGPRDYGYTF,TGTGCCAGCAGCGCGACAGGGATGGGTCCGCGGGACTATGGCTACACCTTC
TRBJ2-5,TRBD1,TRBV29-1,.,CSVAWTGSETQYF,TGCAGCGTCGCCTGGACAGGGAGTGAGACCCAGTACTTC
TRBJ1-2,TRBD1,TRBV30,few,CAWSVLVSGQGGLSYTF,TGTGCCTGGAGTGTACTAGTATCAGGACAGGGAGGTCTCAGCTACACCTTC
TRBJ2-2,TRBD2,TRBV5-1,.,CASSLVASGVTGELFF,TGCGCCAGCAGCTTGGTCGCTAGCGGGGTTACCGGGGAGCTGTTTTTT
TRBJ1-5,.,TRBV10-3,few,CAISRIFTRNQPQHF,TGTGCCATCAGCAGGATTTTTACCCGCAATCAGCCCCAGCATTTT
TRBJ2-3,TRBD2,TRBV2,.,CASSEALTSGTTDTQYF,TGTGCCAGCAGTGAAGCGCTCACTAGCGGTACCACAGATACGCAGTATTTT
TRBJ1-5,.,TRBV14,.,CASSQDSVQPQHF,TGTGCCAGCAGCCAAGACTCGGTTCAGCCCCAGCATTTT
TRBJ1-4,.,TRBV19,few,CASSMGGRGGEKLFF,TGTGCCAGTAGTATGGGGGGAAGGGGAGGTGAAAAACTGTTTTTT
TRBJ1-2,TRBD1,TRBV11-2,.,CASSLDPGGWGYTF,TGTGCCAGCAGCTTAGATCCAGGGGGATGGGGCTACACCTTC
TRBJ1-1,.,TRBV6-5,.,CASSPRQGQNTEAFF,TGTGCCAGCAGTCCCAGGCAGGGTCAGAACACTGAAGCTTTCTTT
TRBJ1-1,.,TRBV5-1,.,CASSLARGEAFF,TGCGCCAGCAGCTTGGCCAGAGGTGAAGCTTTCTTT
TRBJ2-7,.,TRBV30,.,CAWSTSSYEQYF,TGTGCCTGGAGTACCAGCTCCTACGAGCAGTACTTC
TRBJ2-1,.,TRBV7-9,.,CASSLERDLRGNEQFF,TGTGCCAGCAGCTTAGAAAGAGATTTGCGGGGCAATGAGCAGTTCTTC
TRBJ2-2,.,TRBV13,.,CASSLGPSDTGELFF,TGTGCCAGCAGCTTAGGCCCCTCCGACACCGGGGAGCTGTTTTTT
TRBJ1-2,.,TRBV7-9,.,CASSLGAPRGYGYTF,TGTGCCAGCAGCTTAGGGGCGCCTCGGGGCTATGGCTACACCTTC
TRBJ1-4,.,TRBV28,once,CASSETLGGLREKLFF,TGTGCCAGCAGTGAAACCCTGGGGGGGCTACGGGAAAAACTGTTTTTT
TRBJ2-7,TRBD2,TRBV11-2,once,CASSLVGSGRDYEQYF,TGTGCCAGCAGCTTAGTTGGTAGCGGGAGGGACTACGAGCAGTACTTC
TRBJ2-5,.,TRBV24-1,.,CATSDLYGGETQYF,TGTGCCACCAGTGATTTGTATGGGGGCGAGACCCAGTACTTC